This T cell receptor beta chain comes out of a study of shared clonotypes between healthy human individuals. Study-level background: CD4 naive and memory got three plates each, CD8 naive two, CD8 memory one. Whole-study results and caveats: Generally, naive subsets (rather than memory subsets) showed larger estimated richness.

As for this clone: Its antigen is as yet unknown.

The test was conducted at deep level. Profiled with immunoSEQ multiplex PCR; TCRdb holds only in-frame clones, not every one. Of around 1,900,000 clones listed, approximately 92% are singletons. Germline CDR1 and CDR2: KGHSH and LQKENI. The CDR3 totals 19 residues. V lost 3 bases and J lost 0; bases outside the gene matches: 8. CD8 cells regarded as naive lacked CD45RO, were positively chosen for CCR7, and omitted terminally differentiated effector memory CD45RA+ cells. Among the donors, all were Caucasian adults who lived in Nashville, Tennessee. The chain carries TRBV18 and TRBJ2-6; 10 bases match TRBD2. The specimen was naive CD8+ T cells from PBMCs. The sequence derives from a man aged 18 to 35 in good health. Some clones in this sample may be carry-over from other donors' samples. CDR3 sequence: CASSPYLAGVDSGANVLTF. CDR3 coding DNA: TGTGCCAGCTCACCCTACCTAGCGGGAGTAGACTCTGGGGCCAACGTCCTGACTTTC. The whole variable domain, filled in from reference TRBV18 and TRBJ2-6, reads NAGVMQNPRHLVRRRGQEARLRCSPMKGHSHVYWYRQLPEEGLKFMVYLQKENIIDESGMPKERFSAEFPKEGPSILRIQQVVRGDSAAYFCASSPYLAGVDSGANVLTFGAGSRLTVL.